This T cell receptor (beta chain) was sequenced during a study of T cells after posttransplantation cyclophosphamide. The study's findings and limits: Recipient CMV seropositivity and CMV reactivation strongly tracked TRB clonality. Tissue-infiltrating T cells from skin or gut overlapped little with blood T cells. Later blood repertoires were often dominated by clones from the donor CD8+ memory compartment.

Treatment was busulfan-fludarabine conditioning, a marrow graft, and cyclophosphamide on days +3 and +4. This clone was observed a handful of times. The target antigen is unknown. Produced via immunoSEQ multiplex PCR; TCRdb's table is partial and in-frame only. The data show around 12,000 clones, with none appearing a single time. The CDR3 consists of 12 residues. Germline V gene data show CDR1 as LNHDA and CDR2 as SQIVND (reference sequence). V lost 9 bases and J 4 bases, leaving 11 bases between the germline ends. J is TRBJ2-3 and V is TRBV19; the D is unclear. The clonotype originates from a female patient between 35 and 55 years old who received an allogeneic stem cell transplant from an unrelated donor, was CMV-positive, and had acute GVHD only. The T cells may partly be graft donor cells. The sequencing used PBMCs, collected after allogeneic stem cell transplant with posttransplant cyclophosphamide. The CDR3 region has the DNA TGTGCCAGCTCTGAGGCATCAGATACGCAGTATTTT. Translated: CASSEASDTQYF.